The 9 T cell receptor beta chains in this list originate from one sample, sequenced in a study of cytomegalovirus exposure and HLA in healthy donors. 13 Jbeta primers and 60 Vbeta primers were used for the PCR. Assay: immunoSEQ multiplex PCR; the TCRdb copy retains only in-frame clones and omits some. This table holds approximately 150,000 clones, just over 70% found once. The sequencing input was PBMCs. These receptors all stem from a man aged 18 to 29 in good health and CMV-seropositive.

The chain couples TRBV11-2 to TRBJ2-1, with TRBD1 matching 7 bases. V lost 5 bases to trimming and J lost 9 bases; unmatched junction nucleotides: 7. The CDR3 runs to 13 residues. Germline V gene data show CDR1 as SGHAT and CDR2 as FQNNGV. The CDR3 DNA reads as TGTGCCAGCAGCCCACCAGGGGGTTTTGAGCAGTTCTTC. Translated, it gives CASSPPGGFEQFF. Combining the CDR3 with reference TRBV11-2 and TRBJ2-1 gives the whole variable domain EAGVAQSPRYKIIEKRQSVAFWCNPISGHATLYWYQQILGQGPKLLIQFQNNGVVDDSQLPKDRFSAERLKGVDSTLKIQPAKLEDSAVYLCASSPPGGFEQFFGPGTRLTVL.

The chain carries TRBV6-1 and TRBJ2-3; TRBD1 matches 9 bases. In germline, CDR1 is MNHNS, CDR2 SASEGT. The CDR3 is made up of 15 amino acids. Unmatched junction bases numbered 8, after V lost 4 bases and J lost 6 bases. The CDR3: CASSGTGVIGDTQYF. The CDR3 nucleotides read TGTGCCAGCAGTGGGACAGGGGTAATTGGGGATACGCAGTATTTT.

This clone was detected once. CDR3 sequence reads: CASSVAQGNQQETQYF. The DNA of the CDR3 is TGTGCCAGCAGCGTAGCGCAGGGGAATCAACAAGAGACCCAGTACTTC. The rearrangement joins TRBV9 to TRBJ2-5; perhaps TRBD1 as D (6 bases). The CDR3 contains 16 residues. The V and J ends lost 0 bases and 2 bases respectively, with 14 bases between them. The germline CDR1 and CDR2 sequences are SGDLS and YYNGEE.

CDR3 nucleotides: TGTGCCACCAGCAGAGTCCGGACAGGTCTACCCTACGAGCAGTACGTC. It codes for CATSRVRTGLPYEQYV. This rearrangement joins TRBV15 to TRBJ2-7; 7 nucleotides line up with TRBD1. Germline V CDR1 and CDR2: LNHNV, YYDKDF (reference sequence). The V and J ends lost 1 base and 2 bases, in that order; junction bases with no gene match: 8. This CDR3 is built from 16 residues.

The chain has TRBV19 and TRBJ2-4; 10 nucleotides line up with TRBD2. This CDR3 contains 17 residues. Germline V gene lookup returns CDR1 LNHDA and CDR2 SQIVND (reference sequence). V shed 7 bases and J 2 bases; nucleotides not matched to a gene: 11. Written as DNA, the CDR3 is TGTGCCAGTATGTCCAGCGGGAGGGCGGGGCCCAAAAACATTCAGTACTTC. This codes for CASMSSGRAGPKNIQYF.

CDR3 in DNA: TGTGCCAGCAGCTTACCAGCCACAGGGGAAAACATTCAGTACTTC. Translating it yields CASSLPATGENIQYF. This sequence joins TRBV11-3 and TRBJ2-4; 7 bases align to TRBD1. Germline assignment: CDR1 SGHNT and CDR2 YENEEA. V was clipped by 2 bases and J by 5 bases; unmatched bases: 6. The CDR3 runs 15 residues.

The rearrangement links TRBV5-4 to TRBJ1-3, with D possibly being TRBD1 (6 bases). CDR3 length: 16 amino acids. The germline V gene encodes CDR1 SGHNT and CDR2 YYREEE (reference sequence). With 4 bases removed from V and 3 bases from J, the gap between germline ends came to 17 bases. This CDR3 reads CASSPQNGQFGNTIYF. The CDR3 region has the DNA TGTGCCAGCAGCCCTCAGAATGGACAGTTTGGAAACACCATATATTTT.

The V gene is TRBV7-9, the J gene TRBJ1-6; no clear D gene. The ends were cut back, 1 base at V and 10 bases at J, with 8 bases in the middle. The CDR3 extends over 13 amino acids. Germline V CDR1 and CDR2: SEHNR, FQNEAQ (reference sequence). The CDR3 here is CASSLESMSPLHF. CDR3 nucleotides: TGTGCCAGCAGCTTAGAAAGCATGTCACCCCTCCACTTT.

This chain uses TRBV7-8 with TRBJ2-7, with a weak D call TRBD2 (7 bases). The germline V gene encodes CDR1 SGHVS and CDR2 FQNEAQ. Between the trimmed V and J ends, which lost 5 bases and 3 bases, there was a span of 20 bases. The length of the CDR3 is 16 residues. The DNA for the CDR3 is TGTGCCAGCAGCCCGGGGGGAGGGGGTCGCCTCTACGAGCAGTACGTC. This codes for CASSPGGGGRLYEQYV.